This T cell receptor beta chain is drawn from a study of cytomegalovirus exposure and HLA in healthy donors. A word on this clone: Its antigen is unidentified.

Per germline, CDR1 SEHNR and CDR2 FQNEAQ (reference sequence). The CDR3 sequence is 15 residues long. J was trimmed by 6 bases and V by 5 bases; bases with no gene match: 6. PCR used 60 Vbeta primers and 13 Jbeta primers. The assay was immunoSEQ multiplex PCR, and TCRdb's table has in-frame clones only and misses some. This sample yields roughly 100,000 clones, of which approximately 73% are seen a single time; 3% to 4% belongs to the top ten. Broader study findings: A later analysis found TCR association rates differed by HLA locus, highest for DRB1 and lowest for HLA-C.

Input material: PBMCs. V and J are TRBV7-9 and TRBJ2-3, with 12 bases fitting TRBD2. This clonotype originated in a man aged 40-50 years in good health and CMV-seronegative. The CDR3 DNA reads TGTGCCAGCAGCCCGACTAGCGGGAGCCCGGATACGCAGTATTTT. This sequence encodes CASSPTSGSPDTQYF.